This T cell receptor beta chain was recorded in a study of cytomegalovirus exposure and HLA in healthy donors. The CDR3 covers 14 residues. Trimming removed 7 bases at V and 4 bases at J, with 17 bases between. Germline lookup yields CDR1 MNHNS and CDR2 SASEGT. Of note for this clone: The antigen is undetermined.

Findings of the study overall: A later analysis, which compared TCR beta chains of equal frequency, found the HLA-associated ones more clonally expanded. When analyzed later, a missense DCLRE1C variant was found to be linked to TCR beta V- and J-gene trimming.

This PCR relied on a set of 60 Vbeta primers and 13 Jbeta primers. The repertoire was sequenced with immunoSEQ multiplex PCR; TCRdb's copy has only in-frame clones and lacks some. Among about 180,000 clones, around 80% were seen once, and the ten largest hold 1.5% to 2%. This cohort consisted of healthy bone marrow donors. V usage is TRBV6-1 and J usage is TRBJ2-7; D unresolved. Sequencing was done on a sample of PBMCs. The sequence derives from a woman aged 25-40 years in good health and CMV-seronegative. CDR3 residues: CASKSTPPLYEQYF. In DNA, the CDR3 is TGTGCCAGCAAATCCACCCCCCCTCTATACGAGCAGTACTTC.